This T cell receptor beta chain emerged from a study of T cell repertoires in cytomegalovirus infection (dated by TCRdb to about 2019). Concerning the study at large: Recently identified HLA-C-restricted CMV epitopes, whose presentation resists viral immunomodulation, were targeted by peptide stimulations together with well-studied HLA-B-restricted epitopes. Donor HLA type was relevant to the analysis, as public TCR beta signatures indicated carriage of CMV infection together with the matching HLA type. Study-wide conclusions, independent of this receptor: The ex vivo response was dominated by HLA-C-restricted CMV-specific TCR beta clonotypes, which also provided the single most frequent clonotype in two of eight donors. Carriers of CMV infection plus the relevant HLA type were discriminated by the cumulative frequency of public TCR beta family members in the study cohort and in an independent 352-donor cohort.

Interpreted using the paper, the treatment or condition label stands for: in vitro stimulation with specific CMV peptide epitopes to enrich CMV-specific T cells. V is clipped by 3 bases and J by 5 bases, and the sequence between their germline boundaries is 8 bases long. The germline V gene encodes CDR1 MDHEN and CDR2 SYDVKM. The CDR3 covers 13 residues, taking in both the cysteine and the phenylalanine. The sequence is cut down to CDR3 DNA, 39 bases in frame from base 1. This clonotype was seen a few times. Which antigen it targets is not known. Per-base quality was not reported, and no clone a single base away is much larger than it. Instrument on record: Illumina HiSeq 1500. The public reads were run again by TCRdb, first through fastp at Q25 and then through MiXCR, and only productive beta chains were kept. Each entry is one CDR3 protein sequence, shown with its most common DNA and genes. The sample data list 300,000 or so distinct CDR3 sequences, and approximately 25% of these were observed just once. Roughly 13% of the sample is in the top ten clones.

The chain is encoded by TRBV28 joined to TRBJ2-1; the D gene cannot be resolved reliably. This sample comprised cultured PBMCs, obtained from culture after CMV antigen stimulation. The source of this sequence is a human donor in good health (CMV status not recorded). Some clones in this sample may be carry-over from other donors' samples. The DNA reads TGTGCCAGCAGTTTTTTCCGGGACAATGAGCAGTTCTTC. Translated, it reads CASSFFRDNEQFF.